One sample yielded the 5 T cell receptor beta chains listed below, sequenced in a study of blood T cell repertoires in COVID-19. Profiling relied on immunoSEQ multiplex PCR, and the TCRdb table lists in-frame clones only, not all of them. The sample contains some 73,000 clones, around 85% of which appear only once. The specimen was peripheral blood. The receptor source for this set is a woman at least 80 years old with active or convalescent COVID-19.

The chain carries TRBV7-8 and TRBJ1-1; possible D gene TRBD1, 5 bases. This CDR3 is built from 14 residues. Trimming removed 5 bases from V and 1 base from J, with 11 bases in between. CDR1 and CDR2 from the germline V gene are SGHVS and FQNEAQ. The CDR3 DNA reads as TGTGCCAGCAGCCTGGGGGGGACGAACACTGAAGCTTTCTTT. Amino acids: CASSLGGTNTEAFF.

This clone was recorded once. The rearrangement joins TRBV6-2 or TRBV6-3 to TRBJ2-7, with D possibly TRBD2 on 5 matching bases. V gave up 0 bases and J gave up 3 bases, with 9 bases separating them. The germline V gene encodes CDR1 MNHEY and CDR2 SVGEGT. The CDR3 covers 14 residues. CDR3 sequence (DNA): TGTGCCAGCAGTTACTCGAGGGCCTACTACGAGCAGTACTTC. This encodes CASSYSRAYYEQYF.

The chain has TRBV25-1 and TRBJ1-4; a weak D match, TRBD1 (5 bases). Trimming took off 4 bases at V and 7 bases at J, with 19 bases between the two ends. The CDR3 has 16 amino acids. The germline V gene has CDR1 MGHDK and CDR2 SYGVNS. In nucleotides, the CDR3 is TGTGCCAGCAGTGCTCAGGGTTTCAGCGCAGGTGAAAAACTGTTTTTT. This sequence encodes CASSAQGFSAGEKLFF.

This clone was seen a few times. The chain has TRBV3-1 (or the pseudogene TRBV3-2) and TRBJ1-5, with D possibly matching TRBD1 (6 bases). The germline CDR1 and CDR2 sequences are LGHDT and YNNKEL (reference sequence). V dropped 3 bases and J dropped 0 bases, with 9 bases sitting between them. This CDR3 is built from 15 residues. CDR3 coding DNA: TGTGCCAGCAGCCAGGGGGCCGGTAGCAATCAGCCCCAGCATTTT. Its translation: CASSQGAGSNQPQHF.

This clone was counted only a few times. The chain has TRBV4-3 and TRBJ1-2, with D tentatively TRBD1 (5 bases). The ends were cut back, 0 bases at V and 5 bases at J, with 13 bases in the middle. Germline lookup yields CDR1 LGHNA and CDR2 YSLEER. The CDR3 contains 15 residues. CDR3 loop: CASSQDLRGGYGYTF. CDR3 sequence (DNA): TGCGCCAGCAGCCAAGATTTGAGGGGAGGATATGGCTACACCTTC.